This record covers a single TCR beta chain. What it binds is unknown. These data originate in a study of shared clonotypes between healthy human individuals. Study-wide findings and caveats: Shared across a handful of donors were around 5% of the naive CD4 clonotypes.

The V and J ends lost 6 bases and 3 bases respectively, with 19 bases between them. CDR1 is MNHNY and CDR2 is SVGAGI in the germline V gene (reference sequence). CDR3 length: 16 residues. The material for each subset, its genomic DNA, was split evenly across several immunoSEQ plates. Per the original methods: With immunoSEQ giving junction-only sequences and no quality scores, filtering differed. Sequencing used immunoSEQ multiplex PCR; TCRdb keeps in-frame clones, though not all of them. From that table come the V and J calls and clone size; the DNA was used to work out D and trimming. The data hold 2 million to 3 million clones, with approximately 93% observed a single time.

The sequencing input was naive CD4+ T cells from PBMCs. Subset noted: CD45RA+ positively selected. The genes are TRBV6-6 and TRBJ2-3, with D perhaps being TRBD1 or TRBD2 (5 bases each). The TCR was taken from a man aged 18 to 29 in good health. Some clones in this sample may be carry-over from other donors' samples. This CDR3 is CASRITQGEKTDTQYF. The CDR3 DNA is TGTGCCAGCAGAATAACGCAGGGAGAGAAGACAGATACGCAGTATTTT.